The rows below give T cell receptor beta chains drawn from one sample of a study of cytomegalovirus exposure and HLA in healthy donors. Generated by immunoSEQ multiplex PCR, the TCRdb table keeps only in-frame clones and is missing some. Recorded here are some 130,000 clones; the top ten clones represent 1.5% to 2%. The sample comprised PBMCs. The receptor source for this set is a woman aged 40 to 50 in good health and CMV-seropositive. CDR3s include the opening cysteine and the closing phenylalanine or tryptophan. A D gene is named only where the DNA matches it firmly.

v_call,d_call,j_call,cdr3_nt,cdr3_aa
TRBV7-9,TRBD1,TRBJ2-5,TGTGCCAGCAGCTATCCACAGGGGAGAGCGGAGACCCAGTACTTC,CASSYPQGRAETQYF
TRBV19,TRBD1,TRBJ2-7,TGTGCCAGTAGTCCAAGGGGACAGGGCACCTACGAGCAGTACTTC,CASSPRGQGTYEQYF
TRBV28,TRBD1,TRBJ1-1,TGTGCCAGCCTAATGCAGGGGGCGCATACACGAGCTTTCTTT,CASLMQGAHTRAFF
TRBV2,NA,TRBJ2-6,TGTGCCAGCAGTGCGCCAGGCGCTGACTCTGGGGCCAACGTCCTGACTTTC,CASSAPGADSGANVLTF
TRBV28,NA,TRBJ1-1,TGTGCCAGCAGGTATCCGGCTCAGGACAGCCCTGAAGCTTTCTTT,CASRYPAQDSPEAFF
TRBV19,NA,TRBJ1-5,TGTGCCAGTAGTATAATGGTGGGCTCCGATCAGCCCCAGCATTTT,CASSIMVGSDQPQHF
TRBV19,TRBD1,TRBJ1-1,TGTGCCAGTAGTCGGGACAGATGGGGCGCTGAAGCTTTCTTT,CASSRDRWGAEAFF
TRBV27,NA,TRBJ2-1,TGTGCCAGCAGTCCATACCCCGGGGGTGAGCAGTTCTTC,CASSPYPGGEQFF
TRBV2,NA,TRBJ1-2,TGTGCCAGCAGTACGTCATCTGGGGGCGAAATAGGTGGGCAGGCCCGTCATGGCTACACCTTC,CASSTSSGGEIGGQARHGYTF
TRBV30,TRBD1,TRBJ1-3,TGTGCCTGGAGTGTCAGGACAGGGTGGGATGGAAACACCATATATTTT,CAWSVRTGWDGNTIYF
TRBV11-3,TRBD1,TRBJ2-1,TGTGCCAGCAGCCCGGACTCCCTAAGGGGGCATGAGCAGTTCTTC,CASSPDSLRGHEQFF
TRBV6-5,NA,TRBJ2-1,TGTGCCAGCGTAAGTTCAGGTTACAATGAGCAGTTCTTC,CASVSSGYNEQFF
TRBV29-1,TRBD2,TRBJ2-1,TGCAGCGTGGGCAAGCGGGAGGTATACAATGAGCAGTTCTTC,CSVGKREVYNEQFF
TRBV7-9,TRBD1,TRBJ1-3,TGTGCCAGCAGCTCGGACAGGGGAGTCTCTGGAAACACCATATATTTT,CASSSDRGVSGNTIYF
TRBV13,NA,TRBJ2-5,TGTGCCAGCAGCGCCATCGGGACTTCGAATATAGAGCAGTACTTC,CASSAIGTSNIEQYF
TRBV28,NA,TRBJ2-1,TGTGCCAGCAGTTTGGAGTACAATGAGCAGTTCTTC,CASSLEYNEQFF
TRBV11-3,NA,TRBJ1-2,TGTGCCAGCAGCTTAGATCCAAGGGGCTCCCACTATGGCTACACCTTC,CASSLDPRGSHYGYTF
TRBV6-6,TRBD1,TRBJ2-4,TGTGCCAGCAGTTCTAGCCGAAGGACAGGGGAGAACATTCAGTACTTC,CASSSSRRTGENIQYF
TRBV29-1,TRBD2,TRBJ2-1,TGCAGCGTCACGGGACTAGCGGGAGGCTTTCTTCACAATGAGCAGTTCTTC,CSVTGLAGGFLHNEQFF
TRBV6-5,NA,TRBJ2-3,TGTGCCAGCAGCCCTAGCCTGGGACTAGATACGCAGTATTTT,CASSPSLGLDTQYF
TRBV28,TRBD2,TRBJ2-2,TGTGCCAGCAGTCCCATTAGACTAGCAGTGTCCACCGGGGAGCTGTTTTTT,CASSPIRLAVSTGELFF
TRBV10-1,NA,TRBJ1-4,TGCGCCATGAGACAGGATAATGAAAAACTGTTTTTT,CAMRQDNEKLFF
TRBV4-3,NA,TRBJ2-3,TGCGCCAGTTCCGGGAGCACAGATACGCAGTATTTT,CASSGSTDTQYF
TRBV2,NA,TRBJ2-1,TGTGCCAGCAGCCCCCGGACTGTGAGCGAGCAGTTCTTC,CASSPRTVSEQFF
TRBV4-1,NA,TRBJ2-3,TGCGCCAGCAGCCAAGCCCAGGGTAACACAGATACGCAGTATTTT,CASSQAQGNTDTQYF
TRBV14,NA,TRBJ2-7,TGTGCCAGCAGCCAAGATCAGGCGTACTCCTACGAGCAGTACTTC,CASSQDQAYSYEQYF
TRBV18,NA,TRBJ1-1,TGTGCCAGCTCACCCTCCGGGGTTCTGAACACTGAAGCTTTCTTT,CASSPSGVLNTEAFF
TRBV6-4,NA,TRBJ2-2,TGTGCCAGCAGTAGGGGTACGGGAGCGGCCACCGGGGAGCTGTTTTTT,CASSRGTGAATGELFF
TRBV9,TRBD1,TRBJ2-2,TGTGCCAGCAGAGGGGGCTTCGAGGGGACCGGGGAGCTGTTTTTT,CASRGGFEGTGELFF
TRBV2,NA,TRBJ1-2,TGTGCCAGCAGTGACTCGGTCCCCTCGGGTGGCTACACCTTC,CASSDSVPSGGYTF
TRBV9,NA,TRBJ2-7,TGTGCCAGCAGCGAGGGGGGGACTCCCGCCTACGAGCAGTACTTC,CASSEGGTPAYEQYF